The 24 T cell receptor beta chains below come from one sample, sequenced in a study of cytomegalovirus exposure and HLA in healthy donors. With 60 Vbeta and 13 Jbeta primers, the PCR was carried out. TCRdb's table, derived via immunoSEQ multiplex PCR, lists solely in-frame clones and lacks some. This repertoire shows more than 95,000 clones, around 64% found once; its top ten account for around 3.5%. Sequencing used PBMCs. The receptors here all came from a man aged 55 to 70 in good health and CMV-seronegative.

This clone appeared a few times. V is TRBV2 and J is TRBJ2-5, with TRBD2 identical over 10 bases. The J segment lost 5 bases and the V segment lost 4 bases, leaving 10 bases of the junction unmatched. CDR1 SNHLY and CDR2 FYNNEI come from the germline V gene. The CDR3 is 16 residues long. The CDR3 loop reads CASSGGLAGASETQYF. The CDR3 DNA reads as TGTGCCAGCAGTGGTGGGCTAGCGGGAGCCTCGGAGACCCAGTACTTC.

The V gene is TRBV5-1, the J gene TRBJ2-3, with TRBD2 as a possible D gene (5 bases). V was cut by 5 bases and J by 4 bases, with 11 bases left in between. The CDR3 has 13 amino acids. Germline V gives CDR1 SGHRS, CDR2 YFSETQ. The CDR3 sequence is CASRGIGADTQYF. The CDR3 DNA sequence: TGCGCCAGCAGAGGGATCGGGGCAGATACGCAGTATTTT. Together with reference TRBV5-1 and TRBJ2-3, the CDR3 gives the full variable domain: KAGVTQTPRYLIKTRGQQVTLSCSPISGHRSVSWYQQTPGQGLQFLFEYFSETQRNKGNFPGRFSGRQFSNSRSEMNVSTLELGDSALYLCASRGIGADTQYFGPGTRLTVL.

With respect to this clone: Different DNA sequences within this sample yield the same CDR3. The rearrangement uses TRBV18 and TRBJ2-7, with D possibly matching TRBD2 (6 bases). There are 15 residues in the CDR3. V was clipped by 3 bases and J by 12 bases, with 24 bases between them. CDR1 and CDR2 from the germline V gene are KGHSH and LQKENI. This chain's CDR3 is CASSPQGSGSPGRYF. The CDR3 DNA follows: TGTGCCAGCTCACCTCAGGGTAGCGGTTCACCCGGGCGGTACTTC.

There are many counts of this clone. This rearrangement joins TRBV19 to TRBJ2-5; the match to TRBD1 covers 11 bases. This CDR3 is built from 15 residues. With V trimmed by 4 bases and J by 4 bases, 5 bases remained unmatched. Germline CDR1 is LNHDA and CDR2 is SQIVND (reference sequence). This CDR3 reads CASSRGQGVPETQYF. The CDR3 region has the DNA TGTGCCAGTAGTAGGGGACAGGGGGTTCCAGAGACCCAGTACTTC.

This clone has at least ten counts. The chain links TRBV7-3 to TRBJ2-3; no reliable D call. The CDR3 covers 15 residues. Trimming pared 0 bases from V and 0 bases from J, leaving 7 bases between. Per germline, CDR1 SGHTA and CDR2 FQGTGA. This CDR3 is CASSLTITSTDTQYF. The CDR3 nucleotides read TGTGCCAGCAGCTTAACGATCACTAGCACAGATACGCAGTATTTT.

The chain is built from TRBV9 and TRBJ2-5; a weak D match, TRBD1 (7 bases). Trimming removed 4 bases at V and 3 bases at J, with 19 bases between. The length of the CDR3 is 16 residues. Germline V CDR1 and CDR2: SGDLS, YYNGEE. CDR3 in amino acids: CASSPGAGGLEETQYF. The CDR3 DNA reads TGTGCCAGCAGCCCTGGGGCAGGGGGGTTGGAAGAGACCCAGTACTTC.

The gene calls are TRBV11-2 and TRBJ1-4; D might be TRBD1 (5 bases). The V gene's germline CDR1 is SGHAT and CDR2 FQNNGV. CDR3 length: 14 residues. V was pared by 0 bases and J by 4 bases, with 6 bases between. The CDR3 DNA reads TGTGCCAGCAGCTTAGACAGGGTTAATGAAAAACTGTTTTTT. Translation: CASSLDRVNEKLFF.

CDR3 residues: CASSALTMNTEAFF. The CDR3 bases are TGTGCCAGCAGCGCCCTCACAATGAACACTGAAGCTTTCTTT. The chain is built from TRBV9 and TRBJ1-1; D call uncertain. The CDR3 sequence is 14 residues long. V lost 3 bases to trimming and J lost 0 bases, with 9 bases between them. Germline loops: CDR1 SGDLS, CDR2 YYNGEE.

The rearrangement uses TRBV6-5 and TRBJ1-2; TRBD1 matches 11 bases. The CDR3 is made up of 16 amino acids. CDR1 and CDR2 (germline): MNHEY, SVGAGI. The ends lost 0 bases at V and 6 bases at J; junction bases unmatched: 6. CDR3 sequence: CASSYSPDRGQNGYTF. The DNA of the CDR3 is TGTGCCAGCAGTTACTCCCCGGACAGGGGGCAAAATGGCTACACCTTC.

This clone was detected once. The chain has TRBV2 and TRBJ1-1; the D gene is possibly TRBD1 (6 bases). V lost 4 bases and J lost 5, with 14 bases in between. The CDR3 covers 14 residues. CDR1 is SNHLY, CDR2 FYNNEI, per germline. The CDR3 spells CASSGRGKGTEAFF. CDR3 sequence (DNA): TGTGCCAGCAGTGGCAGGGGAAAGGGTACTGAAGCTTTCTTT.

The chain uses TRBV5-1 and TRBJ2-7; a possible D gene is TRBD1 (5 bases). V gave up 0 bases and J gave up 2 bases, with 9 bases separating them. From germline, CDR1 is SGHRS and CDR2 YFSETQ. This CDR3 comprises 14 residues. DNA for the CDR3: TGCGCCAGCAGCTTGGGGCAGGGCCCCTACGAGCAGTACTTC. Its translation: CASSLGQGPYEQYF. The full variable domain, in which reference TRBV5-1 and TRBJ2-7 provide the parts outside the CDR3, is KAGVTQTPRYLIKTRGQQVTLSCSPISGHRSVSWYQQTPGQGLQFLFEYFSETQRNKGNFPGRFSGRQFSNSRSEMNVSTLELGDSALYLCASSLGQGPYEQYFGPGTRLTVT.

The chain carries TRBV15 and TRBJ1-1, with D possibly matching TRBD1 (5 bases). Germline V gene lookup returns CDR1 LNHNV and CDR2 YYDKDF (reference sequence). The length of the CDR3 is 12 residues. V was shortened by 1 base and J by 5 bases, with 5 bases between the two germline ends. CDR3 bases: TGTGCCACCAGCAGAGCAGGGACTGAAGCTTTCTTT. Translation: CATSRAGTEAFF.

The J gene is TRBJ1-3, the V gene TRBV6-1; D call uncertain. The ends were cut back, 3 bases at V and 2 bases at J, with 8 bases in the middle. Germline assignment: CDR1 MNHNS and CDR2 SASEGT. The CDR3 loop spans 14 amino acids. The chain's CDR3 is CASSDLAAGNTIYF. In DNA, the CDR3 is TGTGCCAGCAGTGATCTTGCAGCTGGAAACACCATATATTTT.

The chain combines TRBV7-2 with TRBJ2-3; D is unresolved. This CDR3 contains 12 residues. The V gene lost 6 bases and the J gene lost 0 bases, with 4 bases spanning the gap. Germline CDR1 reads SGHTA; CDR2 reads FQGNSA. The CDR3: CASRLSTDTQYF. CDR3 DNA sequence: TGTGCCAGCAGACTCAGCACAGATACGCAGTATTTT.

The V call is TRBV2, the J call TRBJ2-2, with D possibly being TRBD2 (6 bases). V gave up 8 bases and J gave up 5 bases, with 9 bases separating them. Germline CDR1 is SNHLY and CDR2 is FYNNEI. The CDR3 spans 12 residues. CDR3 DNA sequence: TGTGCCAGCGGGGACTCGACCGGGGAGCTGTTTTTT. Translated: CASGDSTGELFF.

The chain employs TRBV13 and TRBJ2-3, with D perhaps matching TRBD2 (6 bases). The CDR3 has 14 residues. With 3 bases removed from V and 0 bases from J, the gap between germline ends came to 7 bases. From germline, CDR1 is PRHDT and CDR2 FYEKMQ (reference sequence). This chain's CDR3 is CASSLRGSTDTQYF. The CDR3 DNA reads TGTGCCAGCAGCTTGCGGGGAAGCACAGATACGCAGTATTTT.

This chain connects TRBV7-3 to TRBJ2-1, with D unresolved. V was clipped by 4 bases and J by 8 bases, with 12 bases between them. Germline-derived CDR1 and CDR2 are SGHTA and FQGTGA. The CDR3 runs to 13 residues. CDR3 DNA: TGTGCCAGCAGCTCCCCCGGCGGCGATGAGCAGTTCTTC. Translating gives CASSSPGGDEQFF.

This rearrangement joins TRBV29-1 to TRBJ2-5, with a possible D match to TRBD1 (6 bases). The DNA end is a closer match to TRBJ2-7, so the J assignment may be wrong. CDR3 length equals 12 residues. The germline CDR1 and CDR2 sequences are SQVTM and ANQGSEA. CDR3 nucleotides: TGCAGCGTCACGATTTACAGGGACGAGCAGTACTTC. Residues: CSVTIYRDEQYF.

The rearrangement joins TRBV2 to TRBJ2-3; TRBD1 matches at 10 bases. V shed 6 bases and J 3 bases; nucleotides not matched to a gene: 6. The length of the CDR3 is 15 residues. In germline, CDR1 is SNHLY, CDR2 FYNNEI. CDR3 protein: CASRPGTGVTDTQYF. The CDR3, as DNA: TGTGCCAGCAGACCCGGGACAGGGGTTACAGATACGCAGTATTTT.

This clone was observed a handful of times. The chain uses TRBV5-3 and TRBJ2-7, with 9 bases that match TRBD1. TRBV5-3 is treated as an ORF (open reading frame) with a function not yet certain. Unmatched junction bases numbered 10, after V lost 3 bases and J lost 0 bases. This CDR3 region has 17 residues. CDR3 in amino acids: CARSSTPNRGPSYEQYF. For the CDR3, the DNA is TGTGCCAGAAGCTCGACACCAAACAGGGGGCCCTCCTACGAGCAGTACTTC.

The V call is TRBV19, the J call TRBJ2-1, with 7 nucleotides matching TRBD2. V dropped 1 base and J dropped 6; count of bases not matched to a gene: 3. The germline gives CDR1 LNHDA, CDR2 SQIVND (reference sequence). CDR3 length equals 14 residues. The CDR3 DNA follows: TGTGCCAGTAGTATAGGGGGGGGACCCAATGAGCAGTTCTTC. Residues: CASSIGGGPNEQFF.

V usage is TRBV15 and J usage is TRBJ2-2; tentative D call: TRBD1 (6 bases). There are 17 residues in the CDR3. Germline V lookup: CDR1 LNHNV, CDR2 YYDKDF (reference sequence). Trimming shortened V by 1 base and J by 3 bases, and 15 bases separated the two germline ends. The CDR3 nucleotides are TGTGCCACCAGCAGAGGTTCGGGGCAGGGGTACACCGGGGAGCTGTTTTTT. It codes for CATSRGSGQGYTGELFF.

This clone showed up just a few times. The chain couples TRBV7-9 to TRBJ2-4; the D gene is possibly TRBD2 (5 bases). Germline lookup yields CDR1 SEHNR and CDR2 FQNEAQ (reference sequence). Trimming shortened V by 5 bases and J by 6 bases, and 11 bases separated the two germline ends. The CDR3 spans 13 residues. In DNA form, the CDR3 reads TGTGCCAGCAGCCTGAGGGATGGAAACATTCAGTACTTC. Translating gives CASSLRDGNIQYF.

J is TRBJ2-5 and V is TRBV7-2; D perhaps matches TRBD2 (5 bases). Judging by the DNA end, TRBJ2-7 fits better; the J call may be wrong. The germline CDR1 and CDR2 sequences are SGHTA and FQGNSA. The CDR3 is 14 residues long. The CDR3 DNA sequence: TGTGCCAGCAGCCCCCGGGGTAGTAGCTTCGAGCAGTACTTC. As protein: CASSPRGSSFEQYF.